This paragraph reports one TCR beta chain. Sample-barcoded 5' priming and a J-beta primer mix drove a second PCR of roughly 6 to 12 cycles. TCRdb reprocessed the 5' RACE reads with MiXCR, giving one entry per CDR3 protein. Of about 830,000 distinct CDR3 sequences listed, 62% were seen once; the top ten hold 28%. This entry comes from a study of blood T cells in healthy people across ages. Donor samples were obtained from healthy Caucasian individuals from Russia, aged 6 to 90. Each sample yielded at least 5.5 micrograms of PBMC total RNA. This CDR3 region has 14 residues. The sequencing sample was made of blood. This clonotype originated in a man aged 25-45 years in good health. The chain recombines TRBV12-3 or TRBV12-4 with TRBJ2-4; 9 bases are shared with TRBD1. The J call may be faulty, since TRBJ2-7 better matches the DNA end. CDR3 region: CASSWDRVSGEQYF. Here the CDR3 DNA reads TGTGCCAGCAGTTGGGACAGGGTGAGTGGCGAGCAGTACTTC.